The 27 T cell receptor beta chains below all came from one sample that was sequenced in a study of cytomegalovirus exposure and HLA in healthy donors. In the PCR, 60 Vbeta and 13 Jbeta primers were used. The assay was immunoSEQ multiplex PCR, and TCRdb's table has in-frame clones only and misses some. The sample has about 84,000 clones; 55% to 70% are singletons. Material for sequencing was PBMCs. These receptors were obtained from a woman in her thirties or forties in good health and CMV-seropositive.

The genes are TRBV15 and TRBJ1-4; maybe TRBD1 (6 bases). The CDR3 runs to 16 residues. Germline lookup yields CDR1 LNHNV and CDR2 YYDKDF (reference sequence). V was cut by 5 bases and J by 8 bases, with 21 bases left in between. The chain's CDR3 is CATSGTRRGLVEKLFF. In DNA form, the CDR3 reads TGTGCCACCAGCGGGACTAGACGGGGGCTCGTCGAAAAACTGTTTTTT.

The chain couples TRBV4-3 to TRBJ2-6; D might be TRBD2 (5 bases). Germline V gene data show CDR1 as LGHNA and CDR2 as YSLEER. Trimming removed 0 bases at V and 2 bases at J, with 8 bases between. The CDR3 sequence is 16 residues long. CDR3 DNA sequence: TGCGCCAGCAGCCAAGAGGCGGGTACTGGGGCCAACGTCCTGACTTTC. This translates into CASSQEAGTGANVLTF.

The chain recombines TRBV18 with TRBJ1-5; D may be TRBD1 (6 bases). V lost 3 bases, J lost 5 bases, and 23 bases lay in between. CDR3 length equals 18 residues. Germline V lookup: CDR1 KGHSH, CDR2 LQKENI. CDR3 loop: CASSPVTGSPRGDQPQHF. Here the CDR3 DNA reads TGTGCCAGCTCACCGGTAACAGGGAGCCCGAGGGGCGATCAGCCCCAGCATTTT.

Here the CDR3 DNA reads TGTGCCAGTAGTATAGGGAGCGGCCTGGAGTACGTAGAGACCCAGTACTTC. Translated, it gives CASSIGSGLEYVETQYF. The chain employs TRBV19 and TRBJ2-5; tentative D call: TRBD2 (5 bases). The CDR3 extends over 17 amino acids. V was trimmed by 1 base and J by 4 bases, leaving 19 bases between them. CDR1 and CDR2 (germline): LNHDA, SQIVND (reference sequence).

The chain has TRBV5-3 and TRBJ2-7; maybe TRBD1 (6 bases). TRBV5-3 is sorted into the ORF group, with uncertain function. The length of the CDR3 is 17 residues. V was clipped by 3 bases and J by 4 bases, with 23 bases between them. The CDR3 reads CARSWGSGWTVRYEQYF. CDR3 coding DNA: TGTGCCAGAAGCTGGGGATCGGGGTGGACAGTACGTTACGAGCAGTACTTC.

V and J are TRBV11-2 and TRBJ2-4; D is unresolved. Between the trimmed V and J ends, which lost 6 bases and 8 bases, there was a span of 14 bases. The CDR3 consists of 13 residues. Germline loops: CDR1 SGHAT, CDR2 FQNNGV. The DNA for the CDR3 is TGTGCCAGCAGACCCGGGTTTGGAGACATTCAGTACTTC. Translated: CASRPGFGDIQYF.

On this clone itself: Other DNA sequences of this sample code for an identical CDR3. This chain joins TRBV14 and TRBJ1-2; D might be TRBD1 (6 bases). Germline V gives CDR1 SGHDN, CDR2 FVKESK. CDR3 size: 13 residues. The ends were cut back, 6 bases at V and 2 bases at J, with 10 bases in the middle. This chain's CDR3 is CASSRDRNYGYTF. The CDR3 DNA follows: TGTGCCAGCAGTCGCGACAGGAACTATGGCTACACCTTC.

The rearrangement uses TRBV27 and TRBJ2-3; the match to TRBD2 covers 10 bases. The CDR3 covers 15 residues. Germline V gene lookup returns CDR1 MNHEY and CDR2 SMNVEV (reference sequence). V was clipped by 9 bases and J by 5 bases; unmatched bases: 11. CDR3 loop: CASGASGRGRDTQYF. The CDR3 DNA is TGTGCCAGTGGGGCGAGCGGGAGGGGGAGAGATACGCAGTATTTT.

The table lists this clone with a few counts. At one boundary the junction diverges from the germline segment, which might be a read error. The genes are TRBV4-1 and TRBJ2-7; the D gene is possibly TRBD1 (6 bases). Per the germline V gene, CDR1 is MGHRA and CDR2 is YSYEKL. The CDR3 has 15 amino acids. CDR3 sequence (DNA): TGCGCCAGCAGCCCCTCAAGGCATGGGGGCTACGAACAGTACTTC. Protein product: CASSPSRHGGYEQYF.

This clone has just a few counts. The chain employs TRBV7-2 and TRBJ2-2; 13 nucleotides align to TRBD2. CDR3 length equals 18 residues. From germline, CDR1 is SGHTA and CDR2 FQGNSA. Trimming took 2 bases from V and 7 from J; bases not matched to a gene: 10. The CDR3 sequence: CASSLPGGLAGLGGELFF. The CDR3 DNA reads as TGTGCCAGCAGCTTACCCGGGGGACTAGCGGGACTTGGCGGGGAGCTGTTTTTT.

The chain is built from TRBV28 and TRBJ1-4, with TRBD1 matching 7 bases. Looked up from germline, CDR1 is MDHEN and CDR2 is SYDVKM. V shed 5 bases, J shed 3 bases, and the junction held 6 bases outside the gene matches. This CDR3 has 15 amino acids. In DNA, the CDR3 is TGTGCCAGCAGTCAAGACAGGGTTGCTAATGAAAAACTGTTTTTT. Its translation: CASSQDRVANEKLFF.

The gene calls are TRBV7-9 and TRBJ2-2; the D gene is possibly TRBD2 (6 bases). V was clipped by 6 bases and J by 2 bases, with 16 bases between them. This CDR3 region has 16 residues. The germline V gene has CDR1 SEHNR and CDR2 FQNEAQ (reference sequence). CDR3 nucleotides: TGTGCCAGCAGTATCTCAAGGGGACTTAACACCGGGGAGCTGTTTTTT. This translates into CASSISRGLNTGELFF.

The CDR3 coding sequence is TGTGCCAGCCGGACGACTAGCGGGAGGAGGTTTTACGAGCAGTACTTC. The encoded protein is CASRTTSGRRFYEQYF. The V and J genes are TRBV5-8 and TRBJ2-5, with 13 bases aligning to TRBD2. The J call is uncertain, as TRBJ2-7 better fits the DNA end. From germline, CDR1 is SGHTS and CDR2 YDEGEE. The CDR3 is 16 amino acids.

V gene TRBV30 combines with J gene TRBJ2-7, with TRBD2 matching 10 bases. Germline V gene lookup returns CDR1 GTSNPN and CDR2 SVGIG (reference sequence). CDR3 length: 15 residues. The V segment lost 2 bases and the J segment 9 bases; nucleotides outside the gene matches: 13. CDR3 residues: CAWSLPASGSSGQYF. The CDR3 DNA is TGTGCCTGGAGTCTCCCGGCTAGCGGGAGTAGTGGGCAGTACTTC.

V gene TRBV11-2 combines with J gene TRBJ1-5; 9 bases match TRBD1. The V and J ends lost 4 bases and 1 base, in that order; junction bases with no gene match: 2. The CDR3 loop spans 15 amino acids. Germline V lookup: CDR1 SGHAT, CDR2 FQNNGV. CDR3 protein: CASSYGQGSNQPQHF. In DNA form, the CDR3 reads TGTGCCAGCAGCTACGGACAGGGGAGCAATCAGCCCCAGCATTTT.

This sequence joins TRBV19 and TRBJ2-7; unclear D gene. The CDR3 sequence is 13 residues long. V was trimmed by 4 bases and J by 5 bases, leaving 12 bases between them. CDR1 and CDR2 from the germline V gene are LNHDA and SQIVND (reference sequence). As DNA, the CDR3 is TGTGCCAGTAGTACGACTGTTGGAAACGAGCAGTACTTC. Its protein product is CASSTTVGNEQYF.

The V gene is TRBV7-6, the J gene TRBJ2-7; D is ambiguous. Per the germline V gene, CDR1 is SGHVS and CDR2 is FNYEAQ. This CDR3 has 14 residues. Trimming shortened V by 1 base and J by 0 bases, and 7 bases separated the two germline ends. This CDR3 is CASSLEADSYEQYF. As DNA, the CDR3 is TGTGCCAGCAGCTTAGAAGCTGACTCCTACGAGCAGTACTTC.

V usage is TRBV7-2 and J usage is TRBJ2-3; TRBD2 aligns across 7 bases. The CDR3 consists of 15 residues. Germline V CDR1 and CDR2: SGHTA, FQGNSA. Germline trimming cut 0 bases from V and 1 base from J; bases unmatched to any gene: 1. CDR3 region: CASSLAAGGTDTQYF. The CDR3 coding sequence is TGTGCCAGCAGCTTAGCTGCGGGGGGCACAGATACGCAGTATTTT.

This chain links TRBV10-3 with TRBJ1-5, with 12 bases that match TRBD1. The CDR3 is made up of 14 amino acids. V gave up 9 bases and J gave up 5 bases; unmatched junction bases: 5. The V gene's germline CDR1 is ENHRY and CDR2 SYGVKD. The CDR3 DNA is TGTGCCATTGGGACAGGGGGCTTCGATCAGCCCCAGCATTTT. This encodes CAIGTGGFDQPQHF.

For the CDR3, the DNA is TGTGCCAGCAGCTTAAGCGGTTCCACAGATACGCAGTATTTT. Translated, it gives CASSLSGSTDTQYF. This chain links TRBV11-2 with TRBJ2-3, with a possible D match to TRBD2 (5 bases). The CDR3 length is 14 residues. V lost 2 bases, J lost 2 bases, and 8 bases lay in between. Per germline, CDR1 SGHAT and CDR2 FQNNGV.

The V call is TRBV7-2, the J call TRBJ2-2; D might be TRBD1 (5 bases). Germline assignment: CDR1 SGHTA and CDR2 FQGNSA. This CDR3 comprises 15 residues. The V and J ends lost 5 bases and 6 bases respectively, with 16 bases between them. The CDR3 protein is CASSRPAQGAGELFF. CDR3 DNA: TGTGCCAGCAGCCGGCCCGCTCAGGGTGCCGGGGAGCTGTTTTTT. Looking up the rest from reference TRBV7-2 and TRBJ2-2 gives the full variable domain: GAGVSQSPSNKVTEKGKDVELRCDPISGHTALYWYRQSLGQGLEFLIYFQGNSAPDKSGLPSDRFSAERTGGSVSTLTIQRTQQEDSAVYLCASSRPAQGAGELFFGEGSRLTVL.

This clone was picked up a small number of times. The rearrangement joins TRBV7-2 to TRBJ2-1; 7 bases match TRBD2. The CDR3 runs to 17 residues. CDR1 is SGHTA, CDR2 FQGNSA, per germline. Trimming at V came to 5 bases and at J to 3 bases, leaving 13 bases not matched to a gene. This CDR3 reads CASSPVGGSYGYNEQFF. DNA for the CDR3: TGTGCCAGCAGCCCCGTAGGCGGGAGTTACGGCTACAATGAGCAGTTCTTC.

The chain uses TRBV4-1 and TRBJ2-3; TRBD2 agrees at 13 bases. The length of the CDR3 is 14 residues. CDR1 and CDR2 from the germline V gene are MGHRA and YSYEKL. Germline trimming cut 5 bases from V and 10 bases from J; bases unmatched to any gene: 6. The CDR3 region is CASSDGLAGASQYF. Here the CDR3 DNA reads TGCGCCAGCAGCGATGGACTAGCGGGAGCATCGCAGTATTTT.

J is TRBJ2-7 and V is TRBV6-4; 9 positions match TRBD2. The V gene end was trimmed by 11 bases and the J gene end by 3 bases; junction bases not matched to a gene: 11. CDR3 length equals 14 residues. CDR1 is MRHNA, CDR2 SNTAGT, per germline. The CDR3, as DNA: TGTGCCGACTCGATGACTAGCGGATTCTACGAGCAGTACTTC. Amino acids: CADSMTSGFYEQYF.

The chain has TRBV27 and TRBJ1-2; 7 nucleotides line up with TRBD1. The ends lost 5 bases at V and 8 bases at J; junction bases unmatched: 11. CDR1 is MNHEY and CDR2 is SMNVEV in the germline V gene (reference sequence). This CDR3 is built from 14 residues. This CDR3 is CASSPADRVWGYTF. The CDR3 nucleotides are TGTGCCAGCAGTCCCGCTGACAGGGTGTGGGGCTACACCTTC.

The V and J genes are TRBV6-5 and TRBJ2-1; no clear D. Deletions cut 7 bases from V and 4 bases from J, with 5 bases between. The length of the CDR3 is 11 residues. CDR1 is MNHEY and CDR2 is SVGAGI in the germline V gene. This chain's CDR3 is CASTQYNEQFF. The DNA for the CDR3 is TGTGCCAGCACCCAATACAATGAGCAGTTCTTC.

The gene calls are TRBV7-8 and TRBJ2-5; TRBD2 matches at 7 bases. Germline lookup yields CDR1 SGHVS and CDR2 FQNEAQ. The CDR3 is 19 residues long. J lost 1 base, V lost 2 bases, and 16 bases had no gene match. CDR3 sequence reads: CASSLLYLGLQNFQETQYF. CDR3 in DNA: TGTGCCAGCAGCTTACTGTACTTGGGACTACAGAACTTCCAAGAGACCCAGTACTTC.